This is a list of T cell receptor beta chains from one sample in a study of beta chain features in type 1 diabetes. Assay: immunoSEQ multiplex PCR; the TCRdb copy retains only in-frame clones and omits some. The top ten clones hold roughly 0.015% of a sample with roughly 340,000 clones, about 14% of them seen once. Specimen: naive CD4+ T cells from blood. The receptors shown here come from a woman aged 18 to 35 with type 1 diabetes. The CDR3 runs from the conserved cysteine through the conserved F or W. The order of the fields is J gene, V gene, D gene, CDR3 protein. D genes are given only for firm matches.

J: TRBJ2-1
V: TRBV28
D: NA
CDR3: CASSLPFSSYNEQFF

J: TRBJ2-3
V: TRBV30
D: NA
CDR3: CAWSVGGDGDTQYF

J: TRBJ2-1
V: TRBV11-3
D: NA
CDR3: CASSFPPRHEQFF

J: TRBJ2-7
V: TRBV19
D: TRBD1
CDR3: CASRGQGSYEQYF

J: TRBJ1-6
V: TRBV27
D: NA
CDR3: CASSLSSQGRTPLHF

J: TRBJ1-1
V: TRBV5-1
D: NA
CDR3: CASSFQANTEAFF

J: TRBJ2-3
V: TRBV6-5
D: NA
CDR3: CASSRLGTDTQYF

J: TRBJ2-3
V: TRBV30
D: NA
CDR3: CASNAEPSTDTQYF

J: TRBJ2-2
V: TRBV10-2
D: TRBD1
CDR3: CASSESGQARVGELFF

J: TRBJ2-7
V: TRBV18
D: NA
CDR3: CASSPPTDSYEQYF

J: TRBJ2-5
V: TRBV30
D: NA
CDR3: CAWSVGGAETQYF

J: TRBJ2-1
V: TRBV7-9
D: NA
CDR3: CASSLARDFNEQFF

J: TRBJ1-5
V: TRBV6-1
D: NA
CDR3: CASSEIFGGSNQPQHF

J: TRBJ2-4
V: TRBV6-5
D: NA
CDR3: CASSYATAKNIQYF

J: TRBJ2-4
V: TRBV28
D: TRBD1
CDR3: CASSLFWGDRGTKNIQYF

J: TRBJ2-3
V: TRBV18
D: NA
CDR3: CASSPSLMRTVTDTQYF

J: TRBJ1-1
V: TRBV18
D: TRBD1
CDR3: CASSPAGQRNTEAFF

J: TRBJ2-7
V: TRBV7-9
D: NA
CDR3: CASSLGSNFYEQYF

J: TRBJ1-2
V: TRBV1
D: NA
CDR3: CTSSQDKEQKDGYTF

J: TRBJ2-5
V: TRBV14
D: TRBD1
CDR3: CASSQGSRGLETQYF

J: TRBJ2-1
V: TRBV4-3
D: TRBD2
CDR3: CASSQVGTSGRNEQFF

J: TRBJ2-7
V: TRBV6-1
D: TRBD2
CDR3: CASSAGTSGYEQYF

J: TRBJ1-5
V: TRBV30
D: TRBD1
CDR3: CAWNPGGGEPQHF